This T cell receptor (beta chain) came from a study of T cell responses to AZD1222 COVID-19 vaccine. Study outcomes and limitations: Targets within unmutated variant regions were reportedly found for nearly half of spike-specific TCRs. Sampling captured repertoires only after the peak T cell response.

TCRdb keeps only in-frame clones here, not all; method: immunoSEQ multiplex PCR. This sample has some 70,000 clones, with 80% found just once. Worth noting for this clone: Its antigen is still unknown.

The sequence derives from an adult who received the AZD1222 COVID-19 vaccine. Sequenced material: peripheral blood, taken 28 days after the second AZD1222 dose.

The CDR3 nucleotides are TGTGCCATACAGGGCTTTGAAGCTTTCTTT. Translation: CAIQGFEAFF. This chain links TRBV30 with TRBJ1-1, with D perhaps matching TRBD1 (6 bases). V dropped 8 bases and J dropped 7 bases, with 11 bases sitting between them. Per the germline V gene, CDR1 is GTSNPN and CDR2 is SVGIG (reference sequence). The length of the CDR3 is 10 residues.